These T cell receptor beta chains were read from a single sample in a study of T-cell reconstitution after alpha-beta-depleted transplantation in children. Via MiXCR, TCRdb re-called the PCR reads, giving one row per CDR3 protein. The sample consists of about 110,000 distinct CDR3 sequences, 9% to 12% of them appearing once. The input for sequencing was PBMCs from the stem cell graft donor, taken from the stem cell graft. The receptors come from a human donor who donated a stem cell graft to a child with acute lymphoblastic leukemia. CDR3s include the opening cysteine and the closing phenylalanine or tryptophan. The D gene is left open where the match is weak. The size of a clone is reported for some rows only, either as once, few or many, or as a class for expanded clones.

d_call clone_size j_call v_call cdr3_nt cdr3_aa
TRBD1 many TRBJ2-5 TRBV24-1 TGTGCCACCAGTGAACGGACAGGGGGGGAAGAGACCCAGTACTTC CATSERTGGEETQYF
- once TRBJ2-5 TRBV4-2 TGTGCCAGCAGCCAAGATCAAGGTAGAGTTGAGACCCAGTACTTC CASSQDQGRVETQYF
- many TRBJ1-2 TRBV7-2 TGTGCCAGCAGCTTACCTATGGGGGGCCAAGGCTACACCTTC CASSLPMGGQGYTF
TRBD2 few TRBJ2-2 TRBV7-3 TGTGCCAGCAGCCTCGGGGCGGGAGGAAACACCGGGGAGCTGTTTTTT CASSLGAGGNTGELFF
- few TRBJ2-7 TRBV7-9 TGTGCCAGCAGCTCGACGGCGGCAAAGCAGTACTTC CASSSTAAKQYF
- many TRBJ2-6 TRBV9 TGTGCCAGCAGCGTCCAGAGCTCTGGGGCCAACGTCCTGACTTTC CASSVQSSGANVLTF
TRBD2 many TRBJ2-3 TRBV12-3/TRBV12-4 TGTGCCAGCAGACTCAGCGGGAGCCCAGCAGATACGCAGTATTTT CASRLSGSPADTQYF
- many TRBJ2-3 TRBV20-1 TGCAGTGCTCCTCTGGACTATACGGGCACAGATACGCAGTATTTT CSAPLDYTGTDTQYF
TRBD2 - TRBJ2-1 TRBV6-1 TGTGCCAGCAGTACCTTAGCGGGAGAGAGGAATGAGCAGTTCTTC CASSTLAGERNEQFF
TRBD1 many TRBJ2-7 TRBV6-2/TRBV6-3 TGTGCCAGCAGTCCAGGGGGCCGCCACGAGCAGTACTTC CASSPGGRHEQYF
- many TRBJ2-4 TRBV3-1 TGTGCCAGCAGCCAATTGACAGGGAGGGTTCAGTACTTC CASSQLTGRVQYF
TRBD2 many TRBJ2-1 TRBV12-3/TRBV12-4 TGTGCCAGCAGGTTGGGACAGACCTTCAGACTAGCGGGGGAATACAATGAGCAGTTCTTC CASRLGQTFRLAGEYNEQFF
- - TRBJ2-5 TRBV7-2 TGTGCCAGCAGCTTAGCTCCGTATCAAGAGACCCAGTACTTC CASSLAPYQETQYF
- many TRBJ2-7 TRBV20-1 TGCAGTGCTAGTCCTGGCAGCGGGCTATACTTC CSASPGSGLYF
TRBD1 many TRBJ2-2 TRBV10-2 TGCGCCAGCAGTGAAGGGACAGGGGACACCGGGGAGCTGTTTTTT CASSEGTGDTGELFF
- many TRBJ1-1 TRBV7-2 TGTGCCAGCAGCCCACCGGGCCTGAACACTGAAGCTTTCTTT CASSPPGLNTEAFF
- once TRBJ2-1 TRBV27 TGTGTCAGCAGTTTACAGCGGGCTTCCTACAATGAGCAGTTCTTC CVSSLQRASYNEQFF
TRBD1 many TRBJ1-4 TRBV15 TGTGCCACCAGCAGAATGGGACAGCGTAATGAAAAACTGTTTTTT CATSRMGQRNEKLFF
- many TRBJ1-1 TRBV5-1 TGCGCCAGCAGCTTGGGAATATTGACGCAGGGGACTGAAGCTTTCTTT CASSLGILTQGTEAFF
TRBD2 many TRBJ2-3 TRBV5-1 TGCGCCAGCAGCTTTCAGCGGGGGGGCCCAGATACGCAGTATTTT CASSFQRGGPDTQYF
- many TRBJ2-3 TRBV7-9 TGTGCCAGCAGCTTAGGGAGCCTAGATACGCAGTATTTT CASSLGSLDTQYF
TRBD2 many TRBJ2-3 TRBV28 TGTGCCAGCAGCCCCCCACCGCCGGGACTAGCGGAGGCCGATACGCAGTATTTT CASSPPPPGLAEADTQYF
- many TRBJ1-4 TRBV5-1 TGCGCCAGCAGCTTGGTCCCAACTAATGAAAAACTGTTTTTT CASSLVPTNEKLFF
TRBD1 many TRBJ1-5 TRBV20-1 TGCAGTGCCGCTCTTTCCCTGGACAGGGGTTTCCAGCCCCAGCATTTT CSAALSLDRGFQPQHF